The 24 T cell receptor beta chains below were found in one sample sequenced in a study of OX40 agonist ivuxolimab in advanced cancers. Sequencing was performed with immunoSEQ multiplex PCR; in TCRdb, only in-frame clones are kept and a portion is missing. Seen here are about 100,000 clones, 75% to 90% observed once, and the top ten hold 0.15% to 0.2%. The material was CD4+ or CD8+ T cells sorted from blood, obtained in a trial of the OX40 agonist ivuxolimab. The receptor set was obtained from an adult with an advanced solid tumor such as melanoma, head and neck, liver or kidney cancer.

DNA of the CDR3: TGTGCCAGCAGTTCGAAGACGGGCTACTATGGCTACACCTTC. Its translation: CASSSKTGYYGYTF. The chain links TRBV6-5 to TRBJ1-2, with no clear D. The V and J ends lost 4 bases and 3 bases respectively, with 12 bases between them. In germline, CDR1 is MNHEY, CDR2 SVGAGI. CDR3 length: 14 amino acids.

V is TRBV10-2 and J is TRBJ2-3; 9 nucleotides line up with TRBD2. CDR3 length: 14 amino acids. Germline CDR1 WSHSY, CDR2 SAAADI. With 6 bases clipped from V and 1 base from J, the junction kept 2 bases outside the gene matches. CDR3: CASRASGGTDTQYF. CDR3 nucleotide sequence: TGCGCCAGCAGGGCTAGCGGGGGCACAGATACGCAGTATTTT.

This clone was seen only once. The chain is built from TRBV28 and TRBJ1-5, with D possibly TRBD1 on 5 matching bases. CDR3 length: 11 residues. Germline loops: CDR1 MDHEN, CDR2 SYDVKM. The ends were cut back, 6 bases at V and 11 bases at J, with 11 bases in the middle. CDR3 region: CASSPQGSQHF. CDR3 DNA: TGTGCCAGCAGCCCCCAGGGTTCCCAGCATTTT.

This clone occurred once. This chain uses TRBV28 with TRBJ2-3; 9 bases line up with TRBD2. The ends lost 2 bases at V and 2 bases at J; junction bases unmatched: 5. The CDR3 is 16 amino acids. Per germline, CDR1 MDHEN and CDR2 SYDVKM. CDR3 sequence (DNA): TGTGCCAGCAGTTTAGCGGGAGGGATATACACAGATACGCAGTATTTT. Protein sequence: CASSLAGGIYTDTQYF.

This chain's CDR3 is CASSIRGSEQYF. The CDR3 nucleotides are TGTGCCAGTAGTATCAGGGGTTCCGAGCAGTACTTC. The chain uses TRBV19 and TRBJ2-7; D may be TRBD1 (6 bases). Trimming shortened V by 3 bases and J by 6 bases, and 9 bases separated the two germline ends. CDR1 is LNHDA, CDR2 SQIVND, per germline (reference sequence). The CDR3 totals 12 residues.

The table lists this clone with a few counts. V usage is TRBV2 and J usage is TRBJ1-5; D is ambiguous. This CDR3 comprises 14 residues. V was pared by 6 bases and J by 3 bases, with 12 bases between. From germline, CDR1 is SNHLY and CDR2 FYNNEI. The CDR3 coding sequence is TGTGCCAGCAGCCTCGGGAACCACAATCAGCCCCAGCATTTT. It codes for CASSLGNHNQPQHF.

V and J are TRBV5-4 and TRBJ2-2; TRBD2 matches 7 bases. There are 16 residues in the CDR3. The germline V gene encodes CDR1 SGHNT and CDR2 YYREEE (reference sequence). V shed 2 bases, J shed 4 bases, and the junction held 8 bases outside the gene matches. The CDR3, as DNA: TGTGCCAGCAGCTTTTGGCGGGAGTCGGCCACCGGGGAGCTGTTTTTT. Amino acid sequence: CASSFWRESATGELFF.

The chain uses TRBV6-4 and TRBJ2-1; 14 nucleotides match TRBD2. Germline-derived CDR1 and CDR2 are MRHNA and SNTAGT. The CDR3 sequence is 19 residues long. Trimming cost V 7 bases and J 3 bases; bases outside gene matches: 14. The CDR3 loop reads CASKGRLAGGPLLYNEQFF. CDR3 DNA sequence: TGTGCCAGCAAGGGAAGACTAGCGGGAGGGCCACTACTCTACAATGAGCAGTTCTTC.

The sample holds one count of this clone. V is TRBV25-1 and J is TRBJ1-4, with 7 bases lining up with TRBD1. Germline CDR1 MGHDK, CDR2 SYGVNS. V lost 3 bases to trimming and J lost 5 bases; unmatched junction nucleotides: 9. The CDR3 consists of 16 residues. The CDR3 nucleotides are TGTGCCAGCAGTGATCGTTTGACAGGGCGGAATGAAAAACTGTTTTTT. The encoded protein is CASSDRLTGRNEKLFF. The full variable domain, in which reference TRBV25-1 and TRBJ1-4 provide the parts outside the CDR3, is EADIYQTPRYLVIGTGKKITLECSQTMGHDKMYWYQQDPGMELHLIHYSYGVNSTEKGDLSSESTVSRIRTEHFPLTLESARPSHTSQYLCASSDRLTGRNEKLFFGSGTQLSVL.

The rearrangement uses TRBV4-1 and TRBJ2-1, with 12 bases matching TRBD2. J was trimmed by 9 bases and V by 4 bases; bases with no gene match: 10. The germline V gene has CDR1 MGHRA and CDR2 YSYEKL. The CDR3 is made up of 16 amino acids. Here the CDR3 reads CASSRTTSGGPGEQFF. The CDR3 DNA follows: TGCGCCAGCAGCCGTACTACTAGCGGGGGGCCCGGTGAGCAGTTCTTC.

The CDR3 reads CASSVPGLNNEQFF. DNA of the CDR3: TGTGCCAGCAGTGTCCCGGGTCTTAACAATGAGCAGTTCTTC. This sequence joins TRBV2 and TRBJ2-1, with D hard to call. The CDR3 has 14 residues. Per the germline V gene, CDR1 is SNHLY and CDR2 is FYNNEI. Deletions cut 4 bases from V and 5 bases from J, with 12 bases between.

The CDR3 sequence is CASSEMSRARGYTF. The CDR3 region has the DNA TGTGCCAGCAGTGAAATGAGTCGGGCTCGTGGCTACACCTTC. The chain carries TRBV2 and TRBJ1-2; D not certain. Trimming cost V 2 bases and J 7 bases, with 14 bases left between them. The CDR3 extends over 14 amino acids. The V gene's germline CDR1 is SNHLY and CDR2 FYNNEI.

This clone showed up just a few times. The genes are TRBV19 and TRBJ2-7; D is uncertain. Germline lookup yields CDR1 LNHDA and CDR2 SQIVND (reference sequence). The V end lost 4 bases, the J end lost 3 bases, and 10 bases lay between the germline ends. The CDR3 contains 13 residues. The CDR3 protein is CASSTAHGYEQYF. CDR3 coding DNA: TGTGCCAGTAGTACGGCCCACGGCTACGAGCAGTACTTC.

The chain recombines TRBV5-4 with TRBJ2-7; 7 nucleotides align to TRBD1. The CDR3 totals 15 residues. The germline V gene encodes CDR1 SGHNT and CDR2 YYREEE (reference sequence). The V gene end was trimmed by 3 bases and the J gene end by 3 bases; junction bases not matched to a gene: 9. CDR3: CASSSPQGGDYEQYF. As DNA, the CDR3 is TGTGCCAGCAGCTCCCCCCAAGGGGGCGACTACGAGCAGTACTTC.

The genes are TRBV10-3 and TRBJ1-4; D uncertain. This CDR3 spans 14 amino acids. V was shortened by 6 bases and J by 7 bases, with 15 bases between the two germline ends. CDR1 is ENHRY and CDR2 is SYGVKD in the germline V gene. The CDR3 sequence is CAISDAGLFEKLFF. The CDR3 region has the DNA TGTGCCATCAGCGATGCCGGGCTATTTGAAAAACTGTTTTTT.

The chain carries TRBV2 and TRBJ1-5; D unresolved. Germline-derived CDR1 and CDR2 are SNHLY and FYNNEI. This CDR3 contains 13 residues. Trimming pared 11 bases from V and 0 bases from J, leaving 11 bases between. CDR3 amino acids: CAGSGYSNQPQHF. CDR3 nucleotides: TGTGCCGGTTCGGGGTATAGCAATCAGCCCCAGCATTTT.

The V call is TRBV7-6, the J call TRBJ2-3; tentatively, D is TRBD2 (5 bases). CDR3 length equals 16 residues. CDR1 and CDR2 (germline): SGHVS, FNYEAQ. V shed 1 base and J shed 1 base, with 12 bases lying between them. As DNA, the CDR3 is TGTGCCAGCAGCTTAGGAGGGCGCGTTGGCACAGATACGCAGTATTTT. This encodes CASSLGGRVGTDTQYF.

The rearrangement links TRBV10-1 to TRBJ2-7; TRBD1 aligns across 10 bases. The J segment lost 4 bases and the V segment lost 7 bases, leaving 16 bases of the junction unmatched. The germline gives CDR1 WNHNN, CDR2 SYGVQD (reference sequence). The CDR3 length is 17 residues. The CDR3 DNA reads as TGCGCCAGCATGCCCCAGGCCAGACAGGGGGCGAGGTACGAGCAGTACTTC. Its protein is CASMPQARQGARYEQYF.

This chain links TRBV2 with TRBJ1-5, with D tentatively TRBD1 (5 bases). With 6 bases removed from V and 0 bases from J, the gap between germline ends came to 18 bases. Germline CDR1 is SNHLY and CDR2 is FYNNEI. The CDR3 has 17 amino acids. CDR3 in amino acids: CASSERMGLYSNQPQHF. The CDR3 nucleotides are TGTGCCAGCAGCGAACGTATGGGGCTTTATAGCAATCAGCCCCAGCATTTT.

The rearrangement joins TRBV5-6 to TRBJ2-5, with D possibly matching TRBD1 (6 bases). This CDR3 region has 17 residues. V was pared by 3 bases and J by 0 bases, with 18 bases between. Germline assignment: CDR1 SGHDT and CDR2 YYEEEE. CDR3 sequence: CASSSQGFSWYQETQYF. CDR3 coding DNA: TGTGCCAGCAGCTCACAGGGTTTTAGCTGGTACCAAGAGACCCAGTACTTC.

Note on this clone: Distinct nucleotide sequences in the sample also encode this CDR3. The chain couples TRBV9 to TRBJ1-2; no clear D. Trimming cost V 0 bases and J 2 bases, with 5 bases left between them. The germline V gene encodes CDR1 SGDLS and CDR2 YYNGEE. The length of the CDR3 is 13 residues. DNA for the CDR3: TGTGCCAGCAGCGTAGCAGCGAACTATGGCTACACCTTC. Its protein product is CASSVAANYGYTF.

The chain employs TRBV6-1 and TRBJ1-4; D unclear. CDR3 size: 15 residues. Per the germline V gene, CDR1 is MNHNS and CDR2 is SASEGT. Trimming pared 4 bases from V and 8 bases from J, leaving 17 bases between. CDR3 residues: CASSGFTAFGEKLFF. DNA of the CDR3: TGTGCCAGCAGTGGTTTTACAGCGTTCGGCGAAAAACTGTTTTTT.

The J gene is TRBJ2-1, the V gene TRBV5-4; the match to TRBD2 covers 9 bases. V lost 4 bases to trimming and J lost 9 bases; unmatched junction nucleotides: 11. The CDR3 covers 15 residues. The germline gives CDR1 SGHNT, CDR2 YYREEE (reference sequence). In nucleotides, the CDR3 is TGTGCCAGCAGCCGAGCGGGAGGTCCTGGGCGTGAGCAGTTCTTC. Its protein product is CASSRAGGPGREQFF.

This clone has a handful of counts. The genes are TRBV19 and TRBJ2-7; 9 bases line up with TRBD2. V gave up 6 bases and J gave up 2 bases; unmatched junction bases: 23. Germline V gene data show CDR1 as LNHDA and CDR2 as SQIVND (reference sequence). The CDR3 totals 20 residues. In nucleotides, the CDR3 is TGTGCCAGTAGCAACCTTTTTGGTAGCGGGAGATCTGGGTTTACCTACGAGCAGTACTTC. Translating it yields CASSNLFGSGRSGFTYEQYF. The entire variable domain, with the rest obtained from reference TRBV19 and TRBJ2-7, is as follows: DGGITQSPKYLFRKEGQNVTLSCEQNLNHDAMYWYRQDPGQGLRLIYYSQIVNDFQKGDIAEGYSVSREKKESFPLTVTSAQKNPTAFYLCASSNLFGSGRSGFTYEQYFGPGTRLTVT.